The 13 T cell receptor beta chains presented below share a single source sample, sequenced in a study of blood T cells in healthy people across ages. Together with a sample-barcoded 5' primer, a J-beta primer mix was included in a second PCR lasting 7 to 11 cycles. From the 5' RACE reads, TCRdb called clonotypes with MiXCR, one entry per CDR3 protein. The sample gives about 1.7 million distinct CDR3 sequences, over 25% of which show up once; 7% to 9% is in the top ten. The specimen was blood. These TCRs come from a woman in her twenties or thirties in good health.

The CDR3 loop reads CAWNRGAGREKLFF. For the CDR3, the DNA is TGTGCCTGGAATCGAGGGGCGGGCCGCGAAAAACTGTTTTTT. The chain has TRBV30 and TRBJ1-4, with D tentatively TRBD1 (5 bases). The CDR3 loop spans 14 amino acids. The V and J ends lost 4 bases and 8 bases respectively, with 17 bases between them. Germline V gives CDR1 GTSNPN, CDR2 SVGIG (reference sequence).

The chain is built from TRBV5-1 and TRBJ2-2; 9 bases fit TRBD2. Germline V gene data show CDR1 as SGHRS and CDR2 as YFSETQ. The V gene end was trimmed by 6 bases and the J gene end by 0 bases; junction bases not matched to a gene: 6. The CDR3 loop spans 16 amino acids. CDR3 coding DNA: TGCGCCAGCAAGAATAGCGGGGGCTCGAACACCGGGGAGCTGTTTTTT. It translates to CASKNSGGSNTGELFF.

CDR3 DNA: TGTGCCAGCAGCCGACCGGGACTAAACGAGCAGTACTTC. It is translated as CASSRPGLNEQYF. The V and J genes are TRBV7-2 and TRBJ2-7; 7 bases map to TRBD2. The CDR3 is 13 residues long. J was trimmed by 5 bases and V by 5 bases; bases with no gene match: 6. Germline V gene sequence: CDR1 SGHTA, CDR2 FQGNSA.

Many counts were recorded for this clonotype. The chain uses TRBV6-6 and TRBJ1-2, with D possibly TRBD1 on 6 matching bases. Trimming left V 7 bases short and J 8 bases short, with 14 bases between. The CDR3 is 12 residues long. Germline values: CDR1 MNHNY, CDR2 SVGAGI (reference sequence). This CDR3 is CASTTGALGYTF. In nucleotides, the CDR3 is TGTGCCAGCACTACGGGGGCGCTGGGCTACACCTTC.

This clonotype has just a few counts. Here the CDR3 DNA reads TGTGCCACAACAGGGGGGCGGGACACTGAAGCTTTCTTT. Its translation: CATTGGRDTEAFF. The V and J genes are TRBV12-3 or TRBV12-4 and TRBJ1-1, with 8 bases identical to TRBD1. CDR3 size: 13 residues. Unmatched junction bases numbered 7, after V lost 10 bases and J lost 3 bases.

Only a few counts were recorded for this clonotype. The genes are TRBV9 and TRBJ2-1; 7 nucleotides agree with TRBD1. Germline V CDR1 and CDR2: SGDLS, YYNGEE. The ends lost 4 bases at V and 4 bases at J; junction bases unmatched: 11. CDR3 length equals 16 residues. Written as DNA, the CDR3 is TGTGCCAGCAGCCCCCTAGAAAGGGGGCCGTACAATGAGCAGTTCTTC. This gives the protein CASSPLERGPYNEQFF.

This clonotype has more than one count but fewer than ten. The chain combines TRBV20-1 with TRBJ1-5; the D is unclear. CDR3 length equals 13 residues. Trimming removed 7 bases from V and 7 bases from J, with 17 bases in between. CDR1 is DFQATT and CDR2 is SNEGSKA in the germline V gene (reference sequence). In DNA, the CDR3 is TGCAGTGGTAGTGCGGGGTTGGCCCAGCCCCAGCATTTT. Encoded protein: CSGSAGLAQPQHF.

This clonotype was observed many times. The rearrangement uses TRBV7-2 and TRBJ2-5; 12 bases are a match to TRBD2. The CDR3 is 15 amino acids. Per germline, CDR1 SGHTA and CDR2 FQGNSA. Losses at the gene ends were 5 bases for V and 3 bases for J; bases not matched to a gene: 4. CDR3 DNA sequence: TGTGCCAGCAGCCCGAGGACTAGCGGGGAAGAGACCCAGTACTTC. It codes for CASSPRTSGEETQYF.

The chain recombines TRBV3-1 with TRBJ2-6, with unresolved D. Germline CDR1 and CDR2: LGHDT and YNNKEL (reference sequence). This CDR3 has 15 residues. V was pared by 0 bases and J by 13 bases, with 16 bases between. The CDR3 sequence: CASSQDRKGARVLTF. CDR3 DNA: TGTGCCAGCAGCCAAGATCGCAAGGGCGCCAGGGTCCTGACTTTC.

This clonotype was recorded a few times. The gene calls are TRBV12-3 or TRBV12-4 and TRBJ1-1, with D tentatively TRBD1 (5 bases). This CDR3 spans 15 amino acids. The V and J ends lost 5 bases and 0 bases respectively, with 13 bases between them. This CDR3 reads CASSLTQGMNTEAFF. The CDR3, as DNA: TGTGCCAGCAGTCTAACTCAGGGAATGAACACTGAAGCTTTCTTT.

The chain couples TRBV7-2 to TRBJ2-1; D is ambiguous. Trimming removed 6 bases from V and 3 bases from J, with 15 bases in between. This CDR3 is built from 15 residues. CDR1 and CDR2 (germline): SGHTA, FQGNSA. The CDR3 DNA reads as TGTGCCAGCAGAGGTACTTGGCAGAACTACAATGAGCAGTTCTTC. Protein sequence: CASRGTWQNYNEQFF.

The chain has TRBV20-1 and TRBJ2-3; TRBD2 matches 8 bases. Per the germline V gene, CDR1 is DFQATT and CDR2 is SNEGSKA (reference sequence). V lost 2 bases and J lost 0; bases outside the gene matches: 13. This CDR3 comprises 18 residues. DNA for the CDR3: TGCAGTGCTAGAATGGCTAGCGGGCGATCTATTAGCACAGATACGCAGTATTTT. Its translation: CSARMASGRSISTDTQYF.

This clonotype has a handful of counts. This sequence joins TRBV5-4 and TRBJ2-1; D is perhaps TRBD1 (7 bases). The CDR3 contains 16 residues. The germline gives CDR1 SGHNT, CDR2 YYREEE (reference sequence). V lost 3 bases and J 6 bases, leaving 19 bases between the germline ends. The CDR3 sequence: CASSSETAGQINEQFF. The CDR3 nucleotides are TGTGCCAGCAGCTCCGAGACTGCGGGACAGATCAATGAGCAGTTCTTC.